This entry lists 8 T cell receptor beta chains sequenced from one sample in a study of T-cell reconstitution after alpha-beta-depleted transplantation in children. Molecular barcoding with unique molecular identifiers was used for the TCRbeta library. TCRdb processed the PCR reads anew with MiXCR; each CDR3 protein has one entry. The table has 420,000 or so distinct CDR3 sequences, 11% seen once; the top ten hold nearly 5.5%. Sequences were derived from PBMCs from the stem cell graft donor, sampled from the stem cell graft. These receptors originate from a human donor who donated a stem cell graft to a child with acute myeloid leukemia.

At least ten counts were recorded for this clonotype. V gene TRBV7-9 combines with J gene TRBJ2-1, with 7 bases aligning to TRBD2. The CDR3 is 18 amino acids. Germline trimming cut 7 bases from V and 8 bases from J; bases unmatched to any gene: 23. Germline values: CDR1 SEHNR, CDR2 FQNEAQ (reference sequence). The CDR3 bases are TGTGCCAGCATCGCGGGGGATTCCTACGCACCAGTCATGCATGAGCAGTTCTTC. Its translation is CASIAGDSYAPVMHEQFF.

The chain combines TRBV20-1 with TRBJ1-1, with D possibly matching TRBD1 (5 bases). V was shortened by 1 base and J by 4 bases, with 10 bases between the two germline ends. Germline lookup yields CDR1 DFQATT and CDR2 SNEGSKA (reference sequence). This CDR3 comprises 13 residues. In DNA form, the CDR3 reads TGCAGTGCTAGAGTTAGTAGGGGCACTGAAGCTTTCTTT. Translating it yields CSARVSRGTEAFF.

This clonotype was counted ten times or more. The J gene is TRBJ2-7, the V gene TRBV29-1; tentatively, D is TRBD2 (6 bases). The CDR3 has 13 amino acids. CDR1 and CDR2 from the germline V gene are SQVTM and ANQGSEA. Trimming removed 0 bases at V and 6 bases at J, with 12 bases between. The CDR3 region has the DNA TGCAGCGTTGAAGATCAGGAGGGTGGCGAGCAGTACTTC. Translation: CSVEDQEGGEQYF.

This clonotype appeared a few times. The rearrangement links TRBV20-1 to TRBJ2-6; TRBD2 aligns across 9 bases. This CDR3 has 15 amino acids. Germline CDR1 and CDR2: DFQATT and SNEGSKA (reference sequence). V dropped 3 bases and J dropped 0; count of bases not matched to a gene: 0. CDR3 amino acids: CSASSGSSGANVLTF. CDR3 bases: TGCAGTGCTAGTAGCGGGAGCTCTGGGGCCAACGTCCTGACTTTC.

This clonotype has just a few counts. The chain has TRBV14 and TRBJ2-1; TRBD1 is a possible D gene (5 bases). This CDR3 is built from 17 residues. V was trimmed by 1 base and J by 8 bases, leaving 21 bases between them. Germline V CDR1 and CDR2: SGHDN, FVKESK. CDR3 sequence: CASSQVPLSRVYDEQFF. The CDR3 nucleotides are TGTGCCAGCAGCCAAGTTCCTTTATCCAGGGTTTACGATGAGCAGTTCTTC.

This clonotype was picked up many times. The chain carries TRBV7-8 and TRBJ2-3; no reliable D call. V dropped 3 bases and J dropped 6 bases, with 4 bases sitting between them. In germline, CDR1 is SGHVS, CDR2 FQNEAQ. CDR3 length: 11 amino acids. For the CDR3, the DNA is TGTGCCAGCAGCTTCATGGATACGCAGTATTTT. Translated: CASSFMDTQYF. The full variable domain, in which reference TRBV7-8 and TRBJ2-3 provide the parts outside the CDR3, is GAGVSQSPRYKVAKRGQDVALRCDPISGHVSLFWYQQALGQGPEFLTYFQNEAQLDKSGLPSDRFFAERPEGSVSTLKIQRTQQEDSAVYLCASSFMDTQYFGPGTRLTVL.

The chain uses TRBV7-6 and TRBJ2-7; 9 bases are a match to TRBD2. The trim removed 3 bases at V and 7 bases at J, leaving 4 bases unmatched. This CDR3 has 13 residues. Germline V gene sequence: CDR1 SGHVS, CDR2 FNYEAQ. CDR3 sequence: CASSFSLAGEQYF. DNA of the CDR3: TGTGCCAGCAGCTTTTCTCTAGCGGGAGAGCAGTACTTC.

A few counts support this clonotype. The V gene is TRBV29-1, the J gene TRBJ1-1; D is uncertain. Germline V gene sequence: CDR1 SQVTM, CDR2 ANQGSEA. Trimming cost V 6 bases and J 5 bases, with 13 bases left between them. The CDR3 spans 12 residues. In DNA, the CDR3 is TGCAGCGTGTCACTCCAAGGGACTGAAGCTTTCTTT. This encodes CSVSLQGTEAFF.